A single sample is the source of the 12 T cell receptor beta chains below, sequenced in a study of cytomegalovirus exposure and HLA in healthy donors. PCR primers comprised 60 Vbeta and 13 Jbeta primers. Using immunoSEQ multiplex PCR, the repertoire was profiled, and TCRdb retains in-frame clones only, with some absent. The sample data list roughly 62,000 clones. Material for sequencing was PBMCs. Receptors originate from a woman aged 18-35 years in good health and CMV-seronegative.

The gene calls are TRBV6-5 and TRBJ1-2; D is perhaps TRBD1 (6 bases). Per the germline V gene, CDR1 is MNHEY and CDR2 is SVGAGI. The length of the CDR3 is 15 residues. V lost 0 bases, J lost 5 bases, and 13 bases lay in between. In DNA form, the CDR3 reads TGTGCCAGCAGTTACTCGATAGGGACAAGTTATGGCTACACCTTC. Its translation: CASSYSIGTSYGYTF.

This chain links TRBV4-1 with TRBJ2-7; D is unclear. The CDR3 sequence is 16 residues long. Trimming left V 0 bases short and J 3 bases short, with 15 bases between. Germline lookup yields CDR1 MGHRA and CDR2 YSYEKL. In DNA, the CDR3 is TGCGCCAGCAGCCAAGAACTCTCGGCGGCTTACTACGAGCAGTACTTC. It translates to CASSQELSAAYYEQYF.

The V gene is TRBV10-3, the J gene TRBJ1-4; D is perhaps TRBD1 (6 bases). The CDR3 spans 16 residues. CDR1 is ENHRY, CDR2 SYGVKD, per germline. Trimming cost V 6 bases and J 6 bases, with 20 bases left between them. CDR3 coding DNA: TGTGCCATCAGGGGGGCTCTTGGCGAACCTCATGAAAAACTGTTTTTT. Protein product: CAIRGALGEPHEKLFF.

This sequence joins TRBV2 and TRBJ2-5, with D tentatively TRBD2 (6 bases). Germline CDR1 reads SNHLY; CDR2 reads FYNNEI. The CDR3 length is 13 residues. Trimming removed 8 bases at V and 4 bases at J, with 14 bases between. CDR3 in DNA: TGTGCCAGCTCCCCACAGGAGGGAGAGACCCAGTACTTC. Its protein product is CASSPQEGETQYF. Together with reference TRBV2 and TRBJ2-5, the CDR3 gives the full variable domain: EPEVTQTPSHQVTQMGQEVILRCVPISNHLYFYWYRQILGQKVEFLVSFYNNEISEKSEIFDDQFSVERPDGSNFTLKIRSTKLEDSAMYFCASSPQEGETQYFGPGTRLLVL.

The chain has TRBV11-2 and TRBJ2-7; TRBD2 matches at 13 bases. CDR3 size: 15 residues. The V and J ends lost 2 bases and 6 bases, in that order; junction bases with no gene match: 4. Germline assignment: CDR1 SGHAT and CDR2 FQNNGV. The CDR3 region is CASSLRTSGSGEQYF. DNA for the CDR3: TGTGCCAGCAGCTTAAGGACTAGCGGGAGCGGCGAGCAGTACTTC.

The V gene is TRBV28, the J gene TRBJ2-5, with TRBD2 as a possible D gene (5 bases). Trimming shortened V by 2 bases and J by 7 bases, and 14 bases separated the two germline ends. This CDR3 region has 14 residues. The germline CDR1 and CDR2 sequences are MDHEN and SYDVKM. CDR3 sequence: CASSLTGTGGTQYF. The CDR3, as DNA: TGTGCCAGCAGTTTAACGGGAACGGGCGGGACCCAGTACTTC.

The chain joins TRBV5-1 to TRBJ1-3, with TRBD1 matching over 7 bases. The CDR3 has 14 residues. Germline V gene lookup returns CDR1 SGHRS and CDR2 YFSETQ. The J segment lost 3 bases and the V segment lost 3 bases, leaving 3 bases of the junction unmatched. The DNA for the CDR3 is TGCGCCAGCAGCTGGGACAGACATGGAAACACCATATATTTT. Protein: CASSWDRHGNTIYF.

V usage is TRBV29-1 and J usage is TRBJ2-5; no reliable D call. Gene TRBJ2-7 matches the end of the DNA better, so the J call may be wrong. The germline V gene has CDR1 SQVTM and CDR2 ANQGSEA. This CDR3 is built from 13 residues. The CDR3 sequence is CSVYTGGSYEQYF. CDR3 nucleotide sequence: TGCAGCGTCTATACTGGCGGCTCCTACGAGCAGTACTTC.

The chain joins TRBV19 to TRBJ2-7; TRBD2 agrees at 11 bases. The CDR3 has 17 amino acids. V lost 1 base to trimming and J lost 2 bases; unmatched junction nucleotides: 7. Germline V CDR1 and CDR2: LNHDA, SQIVND (reference sequence). The CDR3 loop reads CASSIGASGGTTYEQYF. CDR3 nucleotide sequence: TGTGCCAGTAGTATAGGGGCTAGCGGGGGGACTACCTACGAGCAGTACTTC.

The chain has TRBV5-1 and TRBJ1-2; TRBD1 aligns across 8 bases. CDR1 SGHRS and CDR2 YFSETQ come from the germline V gene. This CDR3 has 19 amino acids. With 6 bases clipped from V and 4 bases from J, the junction kept 23 bases outside the gene matches. In nucleotides, the CDR3 is TGCGCCAGCACGTTTAAATACTCGGACAGGGCTAATCACGGCTATGGCTACACCTTC. Translating it yields CASTFKYSDRANHGYGYTF.

V and J are TRBV7-2 and TRBJ2-7; 8 bases line up with TRBD1. V trimming: 4 bases; J trimming: 3 bases; junction bases outside the gene matches: 2. From germline, CDR1 is SGHTA and CDR2 FQGNSA. The CDR3 sequence is 13 residues long. The CDR3 region is CASSSDRGYEQYF. DNA for the CDR3: TGTGCCAGCAGCTCCGACAGGGGCTACGAGCAGTACTTC.

This chain uses TRBV7-9 with TRBJ2-1, with D possibly matching TRBD2 (5 bases). CDR1 and CDR2 from the germline V gene are SEHNR and FQNEAQ (reference sequence). V was trimmed by 1 base and J by 9 bases, leaving 13 bases between them. The CDR3 extends over 14 amino acids. CDR3 sequence reads: CASSLEAVGSEQFF. Written as DNA, the CDR3 is TGTGCCAGCAGCTTAGAAGCGGTAGGGAGTGAGCAGTTCTTC.